This T cell receptor beta chain was documented in a study of vaccination and CD4 T cells after COVID-19. Study details: Comprising six males and four females, the convalescent participants counted two Hispanic individuals among them. Post-COVID samples were collected a median about 94 days following diagnosis, spanning 35 to 161.

Treatment described: roughly ten-day PBMC culture with coronavirus spike peptide pools or control peptides (ViraFEST assay). Harvesting of the unexposed donor's CD4+ T cells predated the COVID-19 pandemic (2011-2018). Cultured CD4+ T-cell DNA underwent Oncomine TCR Beta short-read sequencing. Cultures of CD4+ T cells served as the source for extracting genomic DNA. TCRdb ran MiXCR on the PCR reads and lists one entry per CDR3 protein. Here the sample spans 5,000 to 8,000 distinct CDR3 sequences, around half being singletons. The CDR3 spans 14 residues. With 0 bases removed from V and 4 bases from J, the gap between germline ends came to 12 bases. Germline loops: CDR1 DFQATT, CDR2 SNEGSKA (reference sequence). In this sample, this clonotype turned up a few times. Its target is unknown.

The material sequenced was CD4+ T cells from blood, cultured in vitro. This receptor was obtained from a human donor in good health. The chain has TRBV20-1 and TRBJ1-2; possibly TRBD1 for D (5 bases). The CDR3 DNA is TGCAGTGCTAGAGATTTGGGACGGACCTATGGCTACACCTTC. This translates into CSARDLGRTYGYTF.